One and the same sample provided the 28 T cell receptor beta chains below, sequenced in a study of cytomegalovirus exposure and HLA in healthy donors. Vbeta (60) and Jbeta (13) primers were used in the PCR. TCRdb's copy holds only in-frame clones and misses some; the assay was immunoSEQ multiplex PCR. Of 200,000 to 300,000 clones listed, approximately 85% are singletons. The sample comprised PBMCs. These receptors were obtained from a woman aged 40 to 50 in good health and CMV-seropositive.

The chain combines TRBV7-8 with TRBJ1-5; D uncertain. V shed 1 base and J shed 6 bases, with 4 bases lying between them. The germline V gene has CDR1 SGHVS and CDR2 FQNEAQ. The CDR3 runs to 12 residues. This chain's CDR3 is CASSLGGQPQHF. CDR3 DNA sequence: TGTGCCAGCAGCTTAGGAGGTCAGCCCCAGCATTTT.

This chain links TRBV27 with TRBJ2-7; 9 bases are a match to TRBD2. Losses at the gene ends were 8 bases for V and 2 bases for J; bases not matched to a gene: 7. In germline, CDR1 is MNHEY, CDR2 SMNVEV (reference sequence). There are 14 residues in the CDR3. CDR3 amino acids: CASALTSGAYEQYF. The CDR3 nucleotides are TGTGCCAGCGCCCTGACTAGCGGAGCCTACGAGCAGTACTTC.

The chain combines TRBV4-2 with TRBJ2-1; 7 bases are shared with TRBD2. The ends lost 0 bases at V and 6 bases at J; junction bases unmatched: 17. The CDR3 runs 19 residues. Germline loops: CDR1 LGHNA, CDR2 YNFKEQ. The CDR3 DNA reads TGTGCCAGCAGCCAAGACGAAGAGCGACTAGCCCCACTACGCAATGAGCAGTTCTTC. It translates to CASSQDEERLAPLRNEQFF.

This chain joins TRBV6-5 and TRBJ2-7; TRBD1 might be the D (6 bases). V lost 2 bases, J lost 3 bases, and 11 bases lay in between. The CDR3 has 14 amino acids. CDR1 is MNHEY, CDR2 SVGAGI, per germline. In DNA, the CDR3 is TGTGCCAGCAGTTACAAGGACAGAATCTACGAGCAGTACTTC. Its translation is CASSYKDRIYEQYF.

This chain joins TRBV11-3 and TRBJ2-1, with D perhaps TRBD2 (6 bases). Germline CDR1 SGHNT, CDR2 YENEEA. This CDR3 comprises 15 residues. Trimming shortened V by 5 bases and J by 7 bases, and 18 bases separated the two germline ends. In nucleotides, the CDR3 is TGTGCCAGCAGCACCAGACTAGGGCCCGTTAATGAGCAGTTCTTC. Its translation is CASSTRLGPVNEQFF.

The chain has TRBV6-5 and TRBJ1-3; 7 bases fit TRBD1. This CDR3 comprises 14 residues. The germline V gene has CDR1 MNHEY and CDR2 SVGAGI. The V and J ends lost 5 bases and 1 base, in that order; junction bases with no gene match: 2. CDR3 DNA sequence: TGTGCCAGCAGTCGACAGGGATCTGGAAACACCATATATTTT. This encodes CASSRQGSGNTIYF.

The chain employs TRBV29-1 and TRBJ2-5; TRBD1 might be the D (6 bases). This CDR3 region has 13 residues. Germline V gene data show CDR1 as SQVTM and CDR2 as ANQGSEA. V gave up 4 bases and J gave up 4 bases, with 13 bases separating them. CDR3 residues: CSVAGGKRETQYF. The CDR3 DNA sequence: TGCAGCGTTGCTGGGGGCAAACGAGAGACCCAGTACTTC.

DNA for the CDR3: TGTGCCAGCTCGTGGACTAGCGGTAGAACCGGGGAGCTGTTTTTT. It is translated as CASSWTSGRTGELFF. The chain employs TRBV27 and TRBJ2-2; 10 bases map to TRBD2. The germline V gene has CDR1 MNHEY and CDR2 SMNVEV (reference sequence). V dropped 8 bases and J dropped 5; count of bases not matched to a gene: 8. This CDR3 has 15 residues.

This clone was observed once. The chain employs TRBV27 and TRBJ2-7, with D possibly being TRBD2 (6 bases). The CDR3 has 16 amino acids. CDR1 and CDR2 from the germline V gene are MNHEY and SMNVEV (reference sequence). Trimming removed 5 bases at V and 5 bases at J, with 22 bases between. The CDR3 loop reads CASSAGLGGGPDEQYF. CDR3 coding DNA: TGTGCCAGCAGTGCGGGTTTGGGGGGAGGTCCAGACGAGCAGTACTTC.

V gene TRBV5-4 combines with J gene TRBJ1-2, with TRBD1 matching 9 bases. This CDR3 has 13 residues. Germline assignment: CDR1 SGHNT and CDR2 YYREEE (reference sequence). Trimming removed 4 bases from V and 4 bases from J; junction bases left unmatched: 2. CDR3 in DNA: TGTGCCAGCAGCCCGGACAGGGGCTATGGCTACACCTTC. Translating gives CASSPDRGYGYTF.

The chain joins TRBV5-1 to TRBJ1-1; weak D call: TRBD1 (6 bases). Germline assignment: CDR1 SGHRS and CDR2 YFSETQ. V shed 4 bases and J shed 5 bases, with 18 bases lying between them. This CDR3 has 15 amino acids. The CDR3 sequence is CASSPSTGLGTEAFF. Here the CDR3 DNA reads TGCGCCAGCAGCCCCAGCACAGGGTTGGGGACTGAAGCTTTCTTT. Based on the CDR3 plus reference TRBV5-1 and TRBJ1-1, the full variable domain is KAGVTQTPRYLIKTRGQQVTLSCSPISGHRSVSWYQQTPGQGLQFLFEYFSETQRNKGNFPGRFSGRQFSNSRSEMNVSTLELGDSALYLCASSPSTGLGTEAFFGQGTRLTVV.

V gene TRBV7-7 combines with J gene TRBJ2-6; D gene uncertain. The germline gives CDR1 SSHAT, CDR2 FNYEAQ (reference sequence). This CDR3 contains 15 residues. Trimming took 6 bases from V and 0 from J, leaving 9 bases between them. The CDR3 sequence: CASSLESSGANVLTF. CDR3 nucleotides: TGTGCCAGCAGTCTTGAGAGCTCTGGGGCCAACGTCCTGACTTTC.

The CDR3 sequence is CASSLGDRGYEQYF. CDR3 coding DNA: TGTGCCAGCAGCTTGGGAGACAGGGGCTACGAGCAGTACTTC. This chain links TRBV5-4 with TRBJ2-7; 8 bases match TRBD1. The CDR3 is 14 amino acids. The V gene end was trimmed by 0 bases and the J gene end by 3 bases; junction bases not matched to a gene: 2. CDR1 is SGHNT, CDR2 YYREEE, per germline (reference sequence).

The chain recombines TRBV28 with TRBJ1-4; TRBD1 might be the D (6 bases). Germline V CDR1 and CDR2: MDHEN, SYDVKM. This CDR3 has 16 residues. Trimming cost V 5 bases and J 7 bases, with 20 bases left between them. In DNA form, the CDR3 reads TGTGCCAGCAGTCCCTATAACAGGGTTATAGGTGAAAAACTGTTTTTT. Its protein is CASSPYNRVIGEKLFF.

This chain links TRBV7-3 with TRBJ2-1; D is possibly TRBD2 (5 bases). The CDR3 has 15 residues. CDR1 is SGHTA and CDR2 is FQGTGA in the germline V gene. The V gene lost 4 bases and the J gene lost 2 bases, with 12 bases spanning the gap. CDR3 nucleotides: TGTGCCAGCAGCTGGGGAGCGTCTACCTACAATGAGCAGTTCTTC. It yields the protein CASSWGASTYNEQFF.

The chain uses TRBV11-2 and TRBJ1-4; 8 nucleotides agree with TRBD1. This CDR3 has 16 amino acids. The germline V gene encodes CDR1 SGHAT and CDR2 FQNNGV. J gave up 8 bases and V 1 base, and 9 bases lay outside the gene matches. CDR3 nucleotides: TGTGCCAGCAGCTTAGGGACAGGGACTTATAGGGAAAAACTGTTTTTT. As protein: CASSLGTGTYREKLFF.

The chain links TRBV28 to TRBJ2-1, with 10 bases fitting TRBD1. The CDR3 runs 16 residues. J was trimmed by 4 bases and V by 3 bases; bases with no gene match: 6. Looked up from germline, CDR1 is MDHEN and CDR2 is SYDVKM. The CDR3 loop reads CASSFRGQGQYNEQFF. In DNA, the CDR3 is TGTGCCAGCAGTTTTCGGGGACAGGGGCAGTACAATGAGCAGTTCTTC.

The chain uses TRBV6-5 and TRBJ1-6; 8 bases fit TRBD1. J gave up 7 bases and V 2 bases, and 4 bases lay outside the gene matches. The germline V gene encodes CDR1 MNHEY and CDR2 SVGAGI. The CDR3 loop spans 15 amino acids. Written as DNA, the CDR3 is TGTGCCAGCAGTTACCGACAGGGGTACAATTCACCCCTCCACTTT. As protein: CASSYRQGYNSPLHF.

V gene TRBV7-2 combines with J gene TRBJ2-1; D gene ambiguous. V lost 0 bases to trimming and J lost 8 bases, with 17 bases between them. CDR3 length: 16 amino acids. From germline, CDR1 is SGHTA and CDR2 FQGNSA. The CDR3 reads CASSLAGSPRGDEQFF. DNA for the CDR3: TGTGCCAGCAGCTTAGCTGGTAGCCCCCGTGGCGATGAGCAGTTCTTC.

The chain combines TRBV6-6 with TRBJ2-7, with TRBD1 matching over 9 bases. Germline trimming cut 4 bases from V and 7 bases from J; bases unmatched to any gene: 11. Germline lookup yields CDR1 MNHNY and CDR2 SVGAGI (reference sequence). CDR3 length: 15 residues. In nucleotides, the CDR3 is TGTGCCAGCAGTTCAGGGGGACAGGGCCGGGGAGAGCAGTACTTC. It specifies CASSSGGQGRGEQYF.

This clone was seen a few times. The chain links TRBV11-2 to TRBJ2-7, with 10 bases identical to TRBD2. CDR3 length equals 15 residues. Germline CDR1 reads SGHAT; CDR2 reads FQNNGV. Trimming removed 1 base from V and 3 bases from J; junction bases left unmatched: 3. The CDR3 DNA sequence: TGTGCCAGCAGCTTAGTGGCTAGCGGGAGCTACGAGCAGTACTTC. It yields the protein CASSLVASGSYEQYF.

V gene TRBV18 combines with J gene TRBJ2-7, with unresolved D. Deletions cut 2 bases from V and 3 bases from J, with 5 bases between. Germline CDR1 and CDR2: KGHSH and LQKENI. This CDR3 contains 12 residues. As DNA, the CDR3 is TGTGCCAGCTCACCAATCCGCTACGAGCAGTACTTC. Residues: CASSPIRYEQYF.

This clone was counted a few times. The chain employs TRBV29-1 and TRBJ1-4; possible D gene TRBD1, 5 bases. Germline loops: CDR1 SQVTM, CDR2 ANQGSEA. V lost 6 bases, J lost 4 bases, and 15 bases lay in between. There are 14 residues in the CDR3. Here the CDR3 reads CSVPAGPNNEKLFF. In DNA, the CDR3 is TGCAGCGTCCCCGCGGGACCCAATAATGAAAAACTGTTTTTT.

The chain uses TRBV28 and TRBJ2-3; 9 bases line up with TRBD1. With V trimmed by 6 bases and J by 4 bases, 17 bases remained unmatched. Germline V gene sequence: CDR1 MDHEN, CDR2 SYDVKM. The CDR3 totals 18 residues. The CDR3 nucleotides are TGTGCCAGCAGGCAAGGACAGGGGATGATGGCGGGAGCAGATACGCAGTATTTT. Translation gives CASRQGQGMMAGADTQYF.

This clone has a handful of counts. This rearrangement joins TRBV7-3 to TRBJ2-1; TRBD2 aligns across 8 bases. Per germline, CDR1 SGHTA and CDR2 FQGTGA. V trimming: 2 bases; J trimming: 8 bases; junction bases outside the gene matches: 5. The length of the CDR3 is 14 residues. The chain's CDR3 is CASSLAGGLDEQFF. DNA of the CDR3: TGTGCCAGCAGCTTAGCGGGAGGCTTAGATGAGCAGTTCTTC.

This clone was detected a few times. This rearrangement joins TRBV29-1 to TRBJ2-2, with 10 bases aligning to TRBD2. Trimming removed 8 bases from V and 4 bases from J; junction bases left unmatched: 7. Looked up from germline, CDR1 is SQVTM and CDR2 is ANQGSEA. The CDR3 loop spans 14 amino acids. The CDR3 sequence is CSFRTSGTTGELFF. The CDR3 DNA follows: TGCAGCTTCCGGACTAGCGGAACCACCGGGGAGCTGTTTTTT.

This chain uses TRBV4-2 with TRBJ2-5; 7 nucleotides match TRBD2. The J segment lost 5 bases and the V segment lost 0 bases, leaving 6 bases of the junction unmatched. This CDR3 has 15 residues. Germline lookup yields CDR1 LGHNA and CDR2 YNFKEQ. CDR3 loop: CASSQDRAGVETQYF. The CDR3 nucleotides read TGTGCCAGCAGCCAAGATCGGGCGGGAGTGGAGACCCAGTACTTC.

V usage is TRBV10-3 and J usage is TRBJ2-2, with D tentatively TRBD2 (5 bases). Germline lookup yields CDR1 ENHRY and CDR2 SYGVKD. Trimming took 2 bases from V and 4 from J, leaving 8 bases between them. The CDR3 is 14 amino acids. For the CDR3, the DNA is TGTGCCATCAGTGAGAGGGAGTCCACCGGGGAGCTGTTTTTT. This sequence encodes CAISERESTGELFF.